The 5 T cell receptor beta chains below come from one sample, sequenced in a study of shared clonotypes between healthy human individuals. Profiling relied on immunoSEQ multiplex PCR, and the TCRdb table lists in-frame clones only, not all of them. This sample yields 1.4 million or so clones, of which roughly 98.5% are seen a single time; about 0.35% belongs to the top ten. Sample: naive CD4+ T cells sorted from blood. The subset denotes: CD45RA+ positively selected. These TCRs come from a man aged 25-45 years in good health.

The rearrangement links TRBV28 to TRBJ2-7; 8 nucleotides align to TRBD1. Germline CDR1 reads MDHEN; CDR2 reads SYDVKM. The length of the CDR3 is 15 residues. The V segment lost 5 bases and the J segment 0 bases; nucleotides outside the gene matches: 6. CDR3 sequence reads: CASSPGGYSSYEQYF. The CDR3 coding sequence is TGTGCCAGCAGTCCAGGGGGCTACAGCTCCTACGAGCAGTACTTC.

This chain uses TRBV7-2 with TRBJ2-3, with D possibly being TRBD2 (6 bases). Between the trimmed V and J ends, which lost 1 base and 2 bases, there was a span of 13 bases. CDR1 SGHTA and CDR2 FQGNSA come from the germline V gene. This CDR3 spans 16 amino acids. CDR3 in DNA: TGTGCCAGCAGCTTAGACCAGCGGACTAACACAGATACGCAGTATTTT. Protein product: CASSLDQRTNTDTQYF.

In its sample, this clone was seen once. The rearrangement joins TRBV25-1 to TRBJ2-1, with TRBD2 identical over 9 bases. From germline, CDR1 is MGHDK and CDR2 SYGVNS. CDR3 length: 15 amino acids. Unmatched junction bases numbered 6, after V lost 3 bases and J lost 6 bases. Written as DNA, the CDR3 is TGTGCCAGCAGTGATCCGGGACTAGCAGCCAATGAGCAGTTCTTC. Translation gives CASSDPGLAANEQFF.

The chain combines TRBV28 with TRBJ1-5; D unclear. Between the trimmed V and J ends, which lost 4 bases and 0 bases, there was a span of 7 bases. CDR1 is MDHEN and CDR2 is SYDVKM in the germline V gene. The CDR3 contains 14 residues. The CDR3 sequence: CASSYGYSNQPQHF. As DNA, the CDR3 is TGTGCCAGCAGTTATGGGTATAGCAATCAGCCCCAGCATTTT.

The J gene is TRBJ1-2, the V gene TRBV5-1; possibly TRBD1 for D (5 bases). V was cut by 4 bases and J by 0 bases, with 16 bases left in between. Germline V gene sequence: CDR1 SGHRS, CDR2 YFSETQ. CDR3 length: 16 amino acids. The CDR3 here is CASSIGTATANYGYTF. In nucleotides, the CDR3 is TGCGCCAGCAGCATAGGGACGGCTACAGCTAACTATGGCTACACCTTC.